Listed here are 20 T cell receptor beta chains from one sample, sequenced in a study of cytomegalovirus exposure and HLA in healthy donors. Primers: 60 Vbeta forward and 13 Jbeta reverse. Here immunoSEQ multiplex PCR was the method, and the copy in TCRdb shows in-frame clones only, minus some. The sample records more than 85,000 clones, 76% being singletons. The sample comprised PBMCs. These receptors were collected from a man in his forties in good health and CMV-seronegative.

The V and J genes are TRBV7-8 and TRBJ2-3; D gene uncertain. The V end was cut by 2 bases, the J end by 4 bases, with 16 bases between. This CDR3 is built from 16 residues. Germline-derived CDR1 and CDR2 are SGHVS and FQNEAQ. The CDR3 loop is CASSLSRRGVADTQYF. DNA for the CDR3: TGTGCCAGCAGCTTATCACGCCGAGGAGTCGCAGATACGCAGTATTTT.

V gene TRBV14 combines with J gene TRBJ1-1; 10 nucleotides agree with TRBD1. The V segment lost 1 base and the J segment 0 bases; nucleotides outside the gene matches: 8. CDR3 length equals 18 residues. Germline V lookup: CDR1 SGHDN, CDR2 FVKESK. The CDR3 region has the DNA TGTGCCAGCAGCCAAGTTTTCGGGACAGGGGCCTTGAACACTGAAGCTTTCTTT. Residues: CASSQVFGTGALNTEAFF. The whole variable domain, remainder taken from reference TRBV14 and TRBJ1-1, is EAGVTQFPSHSVIEKGQTVTLRCDPISGHDNLYWYRRVMGKEIKFLLHFVKESKQDESGMPNNRFLAERTGGTYSTLKVQPAELEDSGVYFCASSQVFGTGALNTEAFFGQGTRLTVV.

The J gene is TRBJ2-1, the V gene TRBV5-1, with D possibly being TRBD1 (5 bases). The CDR3 runs 12 residues. Germline V gene sequence: CDR1 SGHRS, CDR2 YFSETQ. V was shortened by 0 bases and J by 8 bases, with 6 bases between the two germline ends. The CDR3 nucleotides read TGCGCCAGCAGCTTGGCCAGGGATGAGCAGTTCTTC. It translates to CASSLARDEQFF.

J is TRBJ2-1 and V is TRBV27, with 10 nucleotides matching TRBD2. The J segment lost 6 bases and the V segment lost 4 bases, leaving 3 bases of the junction unmatched. CDR3 length: 14 amino acids. Germline CDR1 MNHEY, CDR2 SMNVEV (reference sequence). CDR3 nucleotide sequence: TGTGCCAGCAGTTCCCGACTAGCGGGCAATGAGCAGTTCTTC. Its protein product is CASSSRLAGNEQFF.

This clone was counted a single time. J is TRBJ1-1 and V is TRBV29-1; TRBD1 aligns across 7 bases. CDR1 is SQVTM, CDR2 ANQGSEA, per germline. The CDR3 is 15 residues long. The trim removed 2 bases at V and 0 bases at J, leaving 6 bases unmatched. In DNA, the CDR3 is TGCAGCGTTGAACCCCGACAGGGATTGAACACTGAAGCTTTCTTT. Translation gives CSVEPRQGLNTEAFF.

In DNA form, the CDR3 reads TGCGCCAGCAGTACCTACGAGCAGTACTTC. Its translation: CASSTYEQYF. The genes are TRBV5-1 and TRBJ2-7, with D unclear. The V gene's germline CDR1 is SGHRS and CDR2 YFSETQ. Trimming left V 5 bases short and J 2 bases short, with 2 bases between. The CDR3 sequence is 10 residues long.

The rearrangement uses TRBV4-1 and TRBJ2-3, with 8 bases identical to TRBD2. This CDR3 comprises 18 residues. Germline CDR1 is MGHRA and CDR2 is YSYEKL. The V gene end was trimmed by 3 bases and the J gene end by 0 bases; junction bases not matched to a gene: 11. The CDR3 reads CASSHGMALAVSTDTQYF. In nucleotides, the CDR3 is TGCGCCAGCAGCCATGGGATGGCACTAGCGGTTAGCACAGATACGCAGTATTTT.

V gene TRBV5-1 combines with J gene TRBJ2-3, with D perhaps matching TRBD2 (5 bases). CDR1 is SGHRS, CDR2 YFSETQ, per germline. This CDR3 is 12 amino acids long. With 4 bases removed from V and 6 bases from J, the gap between germline ends came to 9 bases. In DNA form, the CDR3 reads TGCGCCAGCAGCCCGGGGTGGGATACGCAGTATTTT. Encoded protein: CASSPGWDTQYF.

The chain employs TRBV18 and TRBJ1-4; 7 bases are shared with TRBD1. Germline V gives CDR1 KGHSH, CDR2 LQKENI. The junction had 8 bases not matched to a gene; V was cut back by 5 bases and J by 8 bases. The CDR3 is 14 amino acids. The CDR3 loop reads CASSSRTGREKLFF. The DNA of the CDR3 is TGTGCCAGCTCATCCAGGACAGGCCGGGAAAAACTGTTTTTT.

This clone was seen only once. The chain links TRBV9 to TRBJ1-6, with D maybe TRBD1 (5 bases). V was shortened by 0 bases and J by 3 bases, with 10 bases between the two germline ends. CDR3 length: 16 residues. CDR1 is SGDLS and CDR2 is YYNGEE in the germline V gene. CDR3 nucleotides: TGTGCCAGCAGCGTAGAGGGACTCCTCTATAATTCACCCCTCCACTTT. Translated, it gives CASSVEGLLYNSPLHF.

The V gene is TRBV2, the J gene TRBJ1-2, with 9 bases aligning to TRBD1. Losses at the gene ends were 7 bases for V and 2 bases for J; bases not matched to a gene: 5. Germline V gives CDR1 SNHLY, CDR2 FYNNEI. The CDR3 spans 14 residues. CDR3 loop: CASTQTGGNYGYTF. For the CDR3, the DNA is TGTGCCAGCACCCAGACAGGGGGAAACTATGGCTACACCTTC.

V gene TRBV6-5 combines with J gene TRBJ1-1, with D tentatively TRBD1 (6 bases). Trimming pared 0 bases from V and 0 bases from J, leaving 11 bases between. The CDR3 sequence is 16 residues long. Germline assignment: CDR1 MNHEY and CDR2 SVGAGI. DNA of the CDR3: TGTGCCAGCAGTTACTCTACAGGGAGCATGAACACTGAAGCTTTCTTT. Protein product: CASSYSTGSMNTEAFF.

Points on this clone: The junction and the germline gene differ at one end; a read error may be behind it. V and J are TRBV7-9 and TRBJ2-7; 9 bases match TRBD2. This CDR3 has 15 amino acids. CDR1 and CDR2 from the germline V gene are SEHNR and FQNEAQ (reference sequence). DNA of the CDR3: TGTTCCAGCAGCGATCTCAAGGGACTAGCTGACGAGCAGTACTTC. Translation: CSSSDLKGLADEQYF.

This clone has a single count. The V and J genes are TRBV27 and TRBJ1-6; D not resolved. CDR1 is MNHEY, CDR2 SMNVEV, per germline (reference sequence). The CDR3 is made up of 15 amino acids. With 0 bases removed from V and 6 bases from J, the gap between germline ends came to 9 bases. The CDR3 sequence: CASSLSSLANSPLHF. In nucleotides, the CDR3 is TGTGCCAGCAGTTTATCAAGTCTAGCTAATTCACCCCTCCACTTT.

The J gene is TRBJ1-4, the V gene TRBV7-2; 7 bases map to TRBD1. After removal of 2 bases from V and 6 bases from J, the junction contained 3 bases not matched to a gene. Germline CDR1 and CDR2: SGHTA and FQGNSA. This CDR3 is 14 amino acids long. The CDR3 DNA follows: TGTGCCAGCAGCTTACTAGGACAGGATGAAAAACTGTTTTTT. Its protein product is CASSLLGQDEKLFF.

The V gene is TRBV7-9, the J gene TRBJ2-7; D is unresolved. Between the trimmed V and J ends, which lost 2 bases and 0 bases, there was a span of 8 bases. The length of the CDR3 is 14 residues. The V gene's germline CDR1 is SEHNR and CDR2 FQNEAQ (reference sequence). The CDR3 loop reads CASSLTDASYEQYF. The CDR3 DNA reads as TGTGCCAGCAGCTTAACAGACGCCTCCTACGAGCAGTACTTC. Looking up the rest from reference TRBV7-9 and TRBJ2-7 gives the full variable domain: DTGVSQNPRHKITKRGQNVTFRCDPISEHNRLYWYRQTLGQGPEFLTYFQNEAQLEKSRLLSDRFSAERPKGSFSTLEIQRTEQGDSAMYLCASSLTDASYEQYFGPGTRLTVT.

This clone has a handful of counts. J is TRBJ2-2 and V is TRBV2; a weak D match, TRBD1 (6 bases). The V end lost 6 bases, the J end lost 1 base, and 9 bases lay between the germline ends. Germline values: CDR1 SNHLY, CDR2 FYNNEI. The CDR3 runs to 14 residues. The CDR3 loop reads CASRVTGNTGELFF. As DNA, the CDR3 is TGTGCCAGCAGGGTGACAGGGAACACCGGGGAGCTGTTTTTT.

The V gene is TRBV5-1, the J gene TRBJ2-1, with D tentatively TRBD1 (6 bases). Trimming removed 4 bases from V and 8 bases from J, with 22 bases in between. This CDR3 is built from 16 residues. From germline, CDR1 is SGHRS and CDR2 YFSETQ. The CDR3 protein is CASSPQTGSSWDEQFF. CDR3 DNA: TGCGCCAGCAGCCCACAGACAGGATCCTCTTGGGATGAGCAGTTCTTC.

V and J are TRBV5-1 and TRBJ2-5; D is perhaps TRBD2 (5 bases). Trimming left V 4 bases short and J 7 bases short, with 17 bases between. There are 14 residues in the CDR3. Looked up from germline, CDR1 is SGHRS and CDR2 is YFSETQ. DNA for the CDR3: TGCGCCAGCAGCCCCTCCCCGGGGATAAGGACCCAGTACTTC. Translation gives CASSPSPGIRTQYF. Based on the CDR3 plus reference TRBV5-1 and TRBJ2-5, the full variable domain is KAGVTQTPRYLIKTRGQQVTLSCSPISGHRSVSWYQQTPGQGLQFLFEYFSETQRNKGNFPGRFSGRQFSNSRSEMNVSTLELGDSALYLCASSPSPGIRTQYFGPGTRLLVL.

The chain couples TRBV28 to TRBJ1-2, with TRBD1 as a possible D gene (5 bases). CDR3 size: 15 residues. CDR1 is MDHEN, CDR2 SYDVKM, per germline. The V end lost 6 bases, the J end lost 7 bases, and 21 bases lay between the germline ends. The CDR3 loop reads CASRSSGPRRGGYTF. The CDR3 DNA reads as TGTGCCAGCAGGAGTTCGGGGCCTCGGCGGGGTGGCTACACCTTC.